This T cell receptor beta chain appears in the sequencing data of a study of T cell responses to AZD1222 COVID-19 vaccine. For this clone: Its antigen is not identified.

Study-level results: Spike-specific TCR depth and breadth grew after two AZD1222 doses. Among those given AZD1222, only five or six were seropositive at baseline.

The CDR3 runs to 14 residues. Germline-derived CDR1 and CDR2 are SGHTA and FQGNSA. V lost 4 bases to trimming and J lost 8 bases, with 17 bases between them. TCRdb's copy holds only in-frame clones and misses some; the assay was immunoSEQ multiplex PCR. This table has 120,000 to 150,000 clones, around four fifths appearing once. This specimen consisted of peripheral blood, obtained on day 0 of MenACWY control vaccination. This TCR was sampled from an adult in good health. The rearrangement uses TRBV7-2 and TRBJ1-1, with D possibly matching TRBD1 (5 bases). The CDR3, as DNA: TGTGCCAGCAGCTCCAGAAACGGGGGGTTAGAAGCTTTCTTT. This translates into CASSSRNGGLEAFF.